A selection of T cell receptor beta chains follows, all from one sample in a study of blood T cell repertoires in COVID-19. The assay was immunoSEQ multiplex PCR, and TCRdb's table has in-frame clones only and misses some. This table holds 200,000 to 250,000 clones, over 70% found once. Sequenced material: PBMCs or T cells enriched from blood (not recorded which). Receptors were obtained from a woman between 25 and 40 years old who had been exposed to COVID-19. Each CDR3 is given with its conserved first and last residue. A D gene is named only where the DNA matches it firmly. The size entry is marked missing in some rows and otherwise reads once, few, many or a size class.

clone_size,v_call,j_call,d_call,cdr3_nt,cdr3_aa
NA,TRBV6-2/TRBV6-3,TRBJ2-1,NA,TGTGCCAGCAGTTACCCGCGGGGAACCTACAATGAGCAGTTCTTC,CASSYPRGTYNEQFF
NA,TRBV2,TRBJ2-7,TRBD1,TGTGCCAGCAGCCGGGACAGGGGATACGAGCAGTACTTC,CASSRDRGYEQYF
NA,TRBV11-3,TRBJ1-1,TRBD1,TGTGCCAGCAGCAAAGGGACAGGGCCGAACACTGAAGCTTTCTTT,CASSKGTGPNTEAFF
once,TRBV4-1,TRBJ1-1,NA,TGCGCCAGCAGCCAAGTAGTCCGGGGAAGAGCTTTCTTT,CASSQVVRGRAFF
NA,TRBV9,TRBJ2-3,NA,TGTGCCAGCAGCGTAGCTCGGGGTGGAGGGGTTAAAGCAGATACGCAGTATTTT,CASSVARGGGVKADTQYF
NA,TRBV6-9,TRBJ1-5,NA,TGTGCCAGCAGTTTTCGAGCATCTAGCAATCAGCCCCAGCATTTT,CASSFRASSNQPQHF
NA,TRBV7-7,TRBJ1-5,TRBD1,TGTGCCAGCAGATTTGGTACAGGGGAACCCAATAGCAATCAGCCCCAGCATTTT,CASRFGTGEPNSNQPQHF
NA,TRBV5-1,TRBJ2-1,TRBD2,TGCGCCAGCAGCCTCCCCCAAGGCATTAGTGGTAGCGGGAGAGGGAATGAGCAGTTCTTC,CASSLPQGISGSGRGNEQFF
NA,TRBV6-5,TRBJ1-3,NA,TGTGCCAGCAGTCAGGTACCCGGAAACACCATATATTTT,CASSQVPGNTIYF
NA,TRBV28,TRBJ2-3,NA,TGTGCCAGCAGTTTCCTCGTAGAGGGCACAGATACGCAGTATTTT,CASSFLVEGTDTQYF
NA,TRBV6-5,TRBJ2-5,NA,TGTGCCAGCAGTTTCAGGACAGAAGCGGAGACCCAGTACTTC,CASSFRTEAETQYF
NA,TRBV2,TRBJ2-7,NA,TGTGCCAGCAGTGAAACGGGCTACGAGCAGTACTTC,CASSETGYEQYF
NA,TRBV29-1,TRBJ2-7,TRBD1,TGCAGCGTGAGGACAGGTCCCAACTACGAGCAGTACTTC,CSVRTGPNYEQYF
NA,TRBV6-1,TRBJ2-2,TRBD2,TGTGCCAGCAGTGAAGCTCCCGCGGGAGGGCCCGGGGAGCTGTTTTTT,CASSEAPAGGPGELFF
NA,TRBV28,TRBJ2-7,TRBD1,TGTGCCAGCAGTCCCCGGGACAGGGTTGGAGAGCAGTACTTC,CASSPRDRVGEQYF
NA,TRBV19,TRBJ2-2,NA,TGTGCCAGTAGTATTGGAGCGCTAACGAACACCGGGGAGCTGTTTTTT,CASSIGALTNTGELFF
NA,TRBV7-2,TRBJ2-1,TRBD2,TGTGCCAGCAGCTTAGGGTTAGCGGGAGGGCTAAAACCTAAGTTCTTC,CASSLGLAGGLKPKFF
NA,TRBV19,TRBJ2-1,TRBD2,TGTGCCAGTAGCTTAACCGGGGGGGGAGGGTACAATGAGCAGTTCTTC,CASSLTGGGGYNEQFF
once,TRBV5-1,TRBJ2-1,NA,TGCGCCAGCAGCTTGGAGAGGAGAGCCGGGGTCGAGCAGTTCTTC,CASSLERRAGVEQFF
NA,TRBV5-1,TRBJ2-1,NA,TGCGCCAGCAGCGAAGGCGGCGGTTCCTACAATGAGCAGTTCTTC,CASSEGGGSYNEQFF
NA,TRBV12-5,TRBJ2-1,TRBD2,TGTGCTAGTGGTTTGGTTGTATCGAGGGGTCTAGCGGGAGGTCGCGCCTACAATGAGCAGTTCTTC,CASGLVVSRGLAGGRAYNEQFF
NA,TRBV11-3,TRBJ2-7,NA,TGTGCCAGCGTTCGGGGACAACAATACGAGCAGTACTTC,CASVRGQQYEQYF
NA,TRBV19,TRBJ1-1,NA,TGTGCCAGTAGTATGGGGTCGGGGGACACTGAAGCTTTCTTT,CASSMGSGDTEAFF
NA,TRBV5-1,TRBJ2-7,TRBD2,TGCGCCAGCAGCTTTGGTGCGACTAGCGGGAGGGGGCACGAGCAGTACTTC,CASSFGATSGRGHEQYF
NA,TRBV10-3,TRBJ2-1,NA,TGTGCCATCAGTGAGTCAGGACAGAGGCTCGATGAGCAGTTCTTC,CAISESGQRLDEQFF
NA,TRBV5-1,TRBJ2-7,TRBD1,TGCGCCAGCAGCTTCAGACAGGGGGCCTACGAGCAGTACTTC,CASSFRQGAYEQYF
NA,TRBV6-5,TRBJ2-1,TRBD2,TGTGCCAGCAGCCCCGCACTAGCGGGATATGAGCAGTTCTTC,CASSPALAGYEQFF
NA,TRBV29-1,TRBJ1-2,NA,TGCAGCGTTATGTGGGGGGTGCAGAACTATGGCTACACCTTC,CSVMWGVQNYGYTF
NA,TRBV11-2,TRBJ1-4,NA,TGTGCCAGCAGCCCGATTTCAGGGGTTAATGAAAAACTGTTTTTT,CASSPISGVNEKLFF
NA,TRBV2,TRBJ1-4,NA,TGTGCCAGCACGCCACCGATAGCCCCACGTAATGAAAAACTGTTTTTT,CASTPPIAPRNEKLFF
NA,TRBV2,TRBJ2-5,TRBD1,TGTGCCAGCAGAACCGGGACAGGGGGAAGAGAGACCCAGTACTTC,CASRTGTGGRETQYF
NA,TRBV6-6,TRBJ2-2,TRBD2,TGTGCCAGCAGTCGGGCTAGCGGGAGCGGATACACCGGGGAGCTGTTTTTT,CASSRASGSGYTGELFF
NA,TRBV5-1,TRBJ1-1,TRBD1,TGCGCCAGCAGCTTGGGCAGGGGGACTGAAGCTTTCTTT,CASSLGRGTEAFF